This TCR beta chain was retrieved from a study of shared clonotypes between healthy human individuals. Study-wide results and limits: On the whole, naive subsets had larger estimated richness than memory subsets had. Between a handful of donors, naive CD4 clonotypes were shared at a level of about 5%.

TCRdb's copy holds only in-frame clones and misses some; the assay was immunoSEQ multiplex PCR. This table holds some 680,000 clones, more than 70% found once. With regard to this clone: The antigen is not known.

CD45RA-negative memory and CD45RA+ naive subsets were split from the CD4+ cells. Sequenced material: memory CD4+ T cells sorted from blood. The subset denotes: CD45RA-negative fraction. The TCR was taken from a woman aged 30 to 39 in good health.

The CDR3 DNA reads TGTGCCAGCAGCTGGGACAGGGTCTATGGCTACACCTTC. Translated, it gives CASSWDRVYGYTF. The genes are TRBV21-1 and TRBJ1-2; the table's D gene call, TRBD1, was not cross checked with the DNA. TRBV21-1 is marked as a pseudogene. The CDR3 runs 13 residues.